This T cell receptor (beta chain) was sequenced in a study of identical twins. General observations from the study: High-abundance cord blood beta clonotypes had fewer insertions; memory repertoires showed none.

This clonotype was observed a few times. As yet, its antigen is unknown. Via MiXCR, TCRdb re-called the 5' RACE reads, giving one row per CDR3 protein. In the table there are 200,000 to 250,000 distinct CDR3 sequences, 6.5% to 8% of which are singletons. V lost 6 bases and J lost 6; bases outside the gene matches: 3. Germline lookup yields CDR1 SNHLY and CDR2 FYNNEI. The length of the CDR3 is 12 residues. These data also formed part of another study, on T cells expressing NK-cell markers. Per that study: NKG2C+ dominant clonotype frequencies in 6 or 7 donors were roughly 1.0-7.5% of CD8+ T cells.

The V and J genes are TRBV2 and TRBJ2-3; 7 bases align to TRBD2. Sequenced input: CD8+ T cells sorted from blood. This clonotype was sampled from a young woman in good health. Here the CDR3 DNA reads TGTGCCAGCAGAGGGAGGGTGGATACGCAGTATTTT. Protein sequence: CASRGRVDTQYF.